This TCR beta chain was sequenced during a study of Graves' ophthalmopathy and Graves' hyperthyroidism. Findings of the study overall: The model reached around 66% sensitivity and approximately 72% specificity for predicting ophthalmopathy progression.

A word on this clonotype: Its antigen is unknown.

Moderate-to-severe activity, with CAS ≥3, NOSPECS ≥4 and duration under 3 months, characterized the donors with ophthalmopathy. Clinical symptoms, serum thyroxine, TRAb, thyroid ultrasound and orbital computed tomography were relied on for diagnosis. PBMCs were isolated from an approximately 10 ml sample of fresh peripheral blood. Amplification of the TCR beta CDR3 regions used RNA transcripts (as template). An opening RT-PCR round employed HTBI primers and preceded a second-round multiplex PCR. TCRdb itself ran the multiplex PCR reads through MiXCR, one entry per CDR3 protein. Of about 500,000 distinct CDR3 sequences listed, approximately 15% are singletons. The CDR3 is 14 residues long. The V and J ends lost 3 bases and 6 bases respectively, with 13 bases between them. Germline CDR1 is SEHNR and CDR2 is FQNEAQ (reference sequence).

This chain uses TRBV7-9 with TRBJ2-3; either TRBD1 or TRBD2 may fit D (5 bases each). The clonotype comes from a woman under 40 with Graves' ophthalmopathy. Sequenced sample: blood. Written as DNA, the CDR3 is TGTGCCAGCAGCTTCACGGGGCCTAGGGATACGCAGTATTTT. Translating it yields CASSFTGPRDTQYF. The whole variable domain, filled in from reference TRBV7-9 and TRBJ2-3, reads DTGVSQNPRHKITKRGQNVTFRCDPISEHNRLYWYRQTLGQGPEFLTYFQNEAQLEKSRLLSDRFSAERPKGSFSTLEIQRTEQGDSAMYLCASSFTGPRDTQYFGPGTRLTVL.